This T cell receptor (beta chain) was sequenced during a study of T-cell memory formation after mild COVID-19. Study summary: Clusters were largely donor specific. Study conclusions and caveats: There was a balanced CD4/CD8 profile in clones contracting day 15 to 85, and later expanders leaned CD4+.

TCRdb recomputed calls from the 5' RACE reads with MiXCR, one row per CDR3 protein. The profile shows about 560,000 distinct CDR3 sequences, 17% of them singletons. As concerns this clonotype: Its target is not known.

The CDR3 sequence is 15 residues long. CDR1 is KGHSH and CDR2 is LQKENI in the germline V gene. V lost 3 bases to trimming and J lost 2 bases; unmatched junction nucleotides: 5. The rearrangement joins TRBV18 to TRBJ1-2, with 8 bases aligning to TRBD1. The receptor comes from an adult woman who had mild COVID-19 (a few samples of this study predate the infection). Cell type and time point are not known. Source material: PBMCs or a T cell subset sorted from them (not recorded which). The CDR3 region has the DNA TGTGCCAGCTCACCCCAGCCAGGGGGCAACTATGGCTACACCTTC. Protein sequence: CASSPQPGGNYGYTF.